The TCR beta chain described here comes from a study of OX40 agonist ivuxolimab in advanced cancers. Overall study findings and caveats: The work left the antigen specificity of expanded peripheral T cells undetermined.

Details on this clone: Its antigen is unidentified.

The CDR3 consists of 15 residues. Deletions cut 1 base from V and 4 bases from J, with 14 bases between. The germline CDR1 and CDR2 sequences are SNHLY and FYNNEI. Clones were read by immunoSEQ multiplex PCR, and TCRdb kept only the in-frame ones, dropping some. The table lists about 48,000 clones, around 80% of them singletons, with 7.3% in the top ten. This sample comprised CD4+ or CD8+ T cells sorted from blood, obtained in a trial of the OX40 agonist ivuxolimab. This TCR derives from an adult with an advanced solid tumor such as melanoma, head and neck, liver or kidney cancer. The gene calls are TRBV2 and TRBJ2-7; possibly TRBD1 for D (6 bases). CDR3 sequence: CASSEGQGTIYEQYF. In DNA form, the CDR3 reads TGTGCCAGCAGTGAAGGGCAGGGGACGATATACGAGCAGTACTTC.